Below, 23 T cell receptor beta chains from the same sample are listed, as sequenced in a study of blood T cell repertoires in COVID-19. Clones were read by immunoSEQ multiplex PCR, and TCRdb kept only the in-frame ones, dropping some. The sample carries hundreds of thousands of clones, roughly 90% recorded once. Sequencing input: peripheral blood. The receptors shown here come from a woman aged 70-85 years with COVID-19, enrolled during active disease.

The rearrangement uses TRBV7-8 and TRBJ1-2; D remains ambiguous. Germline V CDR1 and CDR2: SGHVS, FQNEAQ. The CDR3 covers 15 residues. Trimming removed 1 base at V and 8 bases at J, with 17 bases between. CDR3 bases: TGTGCCAGCAGCTTAGTGAGGGCGGAAATCGGGGGCTACACCTTC. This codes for CASSLVRAEIGGYTF. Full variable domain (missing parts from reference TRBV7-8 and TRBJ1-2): GAGVSQSPRYKVAKRGQDVALRCDPISGHVSLFWYQQALGQGPEFLTYFQNEAQLDKSGLPSDRFFAERPEGSVSTLKIQRTQQEDSAVYLCASSLVRAEIGGYTFGSGTRLTVV.

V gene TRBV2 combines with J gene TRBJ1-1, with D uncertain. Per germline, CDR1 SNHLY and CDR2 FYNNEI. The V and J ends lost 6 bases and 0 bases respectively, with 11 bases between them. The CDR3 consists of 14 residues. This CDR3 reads CASSIRGLNTEAFF. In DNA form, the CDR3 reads TGTGCCAGCAGCATACGAGGGTTGAACACTGAAGCTTTCTTT.

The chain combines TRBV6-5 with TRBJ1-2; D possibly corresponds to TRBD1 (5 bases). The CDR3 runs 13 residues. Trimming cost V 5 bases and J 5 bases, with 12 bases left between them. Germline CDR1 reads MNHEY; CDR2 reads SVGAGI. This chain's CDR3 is CASSPPGTYGYTF. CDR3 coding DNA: TGTGCCAGCAGTCCTCCGGGGACTTATGGCTACACCTTC.

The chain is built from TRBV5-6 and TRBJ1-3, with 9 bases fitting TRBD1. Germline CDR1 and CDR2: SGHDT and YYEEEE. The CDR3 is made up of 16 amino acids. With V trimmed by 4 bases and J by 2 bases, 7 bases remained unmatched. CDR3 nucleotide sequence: TGTGCCAGCAGCGAGCTAGGACAGGGGACTGGAAACACCATATATTTT. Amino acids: CASSELGQGTGNTIYF.

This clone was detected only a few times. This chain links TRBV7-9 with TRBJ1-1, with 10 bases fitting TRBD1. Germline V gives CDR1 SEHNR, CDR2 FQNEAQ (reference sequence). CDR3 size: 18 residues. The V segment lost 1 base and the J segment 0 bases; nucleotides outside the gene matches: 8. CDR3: CASSLGSSTGGLNTEAFF. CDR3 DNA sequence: TGTGCCAGCAGCTTAGGATCTTCGACAGGGGGCTTGAACACTGAAGCTTTCTTT.

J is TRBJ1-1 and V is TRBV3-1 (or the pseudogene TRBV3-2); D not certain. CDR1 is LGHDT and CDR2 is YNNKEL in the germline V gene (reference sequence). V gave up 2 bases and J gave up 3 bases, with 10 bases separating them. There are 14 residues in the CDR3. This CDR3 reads CASSQSGLYTEAFF. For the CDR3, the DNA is TGTGCCAGCAGCCAATCCGGACTCTACACTGAAGCTTTCTTT.

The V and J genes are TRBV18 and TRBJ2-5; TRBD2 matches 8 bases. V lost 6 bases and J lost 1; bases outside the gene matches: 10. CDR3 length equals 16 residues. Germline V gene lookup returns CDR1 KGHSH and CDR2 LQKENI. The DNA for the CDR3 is TGTGCCAGCTCGCCCATCCCGAGCGGGGGCCAAGAGACCCAGTACTTC. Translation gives CASSPIPSGGQETQYF.

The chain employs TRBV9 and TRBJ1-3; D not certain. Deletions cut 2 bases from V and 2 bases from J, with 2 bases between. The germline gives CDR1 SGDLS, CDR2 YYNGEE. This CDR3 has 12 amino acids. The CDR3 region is CASSVTGNTIYF. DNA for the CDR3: TGTGCCAGCAGCGTTACTGGAAACACCATATATTTT.

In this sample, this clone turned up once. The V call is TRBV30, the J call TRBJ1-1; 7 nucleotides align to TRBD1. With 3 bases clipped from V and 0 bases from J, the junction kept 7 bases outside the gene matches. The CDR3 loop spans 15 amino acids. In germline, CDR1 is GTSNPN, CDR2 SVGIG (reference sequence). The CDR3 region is CAWRPKQGMNTEAFF. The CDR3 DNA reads TGTGCCTGGAGGCCAAAACAGGGGATGAACACTGAAGCTTTCTTT. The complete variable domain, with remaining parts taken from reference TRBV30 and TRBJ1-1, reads SQTIHQWPATLVQPVGSPLSLECTVEGTSNPNLYWYRQAAGRGLQLLFYSVGIGQISSEVPQNLSASRPQDRQFILSSKKLLLSDSGFYLCAWRPKQGMNTEAFFGQGTRLTVV.

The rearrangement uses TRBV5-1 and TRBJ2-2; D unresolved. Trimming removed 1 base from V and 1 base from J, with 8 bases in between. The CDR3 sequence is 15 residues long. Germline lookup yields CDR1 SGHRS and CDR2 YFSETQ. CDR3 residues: CASSLSPGNTGELFF. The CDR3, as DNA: TGCGCCAGCAGCTTGTCTCCAGGGAACACCGGGGAGCTGTTTTTT. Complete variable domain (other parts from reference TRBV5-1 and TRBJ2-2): KAGVTQTPRYLIKTRGQQVTLSCSPISGHRSVSWYQQTPGQGLQFLFEYFSETQRNKGNFPGRFSGRQFSNSRSEMNVSTLELGDSALYLCASSLSPGNTGELFFGEGSRLTVL.

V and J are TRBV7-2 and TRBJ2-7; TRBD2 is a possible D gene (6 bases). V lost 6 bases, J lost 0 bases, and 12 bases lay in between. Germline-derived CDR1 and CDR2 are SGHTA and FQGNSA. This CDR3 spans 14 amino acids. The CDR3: CASRPGTGSYEQYF. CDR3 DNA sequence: TGTGCCAGCAGGCCCGGGACTGGCTCCTACGAGCAGTACTTC.

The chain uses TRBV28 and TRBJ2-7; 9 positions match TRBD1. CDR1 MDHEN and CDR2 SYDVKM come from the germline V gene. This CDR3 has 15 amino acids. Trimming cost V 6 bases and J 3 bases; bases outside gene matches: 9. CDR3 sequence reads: CASSYHRGLDYEQYF. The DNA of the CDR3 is TGTGCCAGCAGCTACCACAGGGGGCTTGACTACGAGCAGTACTTC.

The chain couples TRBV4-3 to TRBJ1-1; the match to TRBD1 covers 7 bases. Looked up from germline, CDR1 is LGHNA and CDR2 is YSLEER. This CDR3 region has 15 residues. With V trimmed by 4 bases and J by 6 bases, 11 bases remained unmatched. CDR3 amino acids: CASSPGQSFRSEAFF. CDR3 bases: TGCGCCAGCAGCCCGGGACAGTCCTTTCGGTCTGAAGCTTTCTTT.

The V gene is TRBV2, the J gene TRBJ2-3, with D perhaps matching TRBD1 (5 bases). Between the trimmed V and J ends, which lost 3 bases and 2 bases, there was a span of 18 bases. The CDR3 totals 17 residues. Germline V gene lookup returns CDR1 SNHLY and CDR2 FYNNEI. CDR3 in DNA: TGTGCCAGCAGTGAGGGGCCGTCAGTCAAACCCACAGATACGCAGTATTTT. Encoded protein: CASSEGPSVKPTDTQYF.

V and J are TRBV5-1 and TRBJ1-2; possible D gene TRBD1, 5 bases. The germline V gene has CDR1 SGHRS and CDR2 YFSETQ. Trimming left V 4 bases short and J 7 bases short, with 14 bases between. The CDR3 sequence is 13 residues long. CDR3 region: CASSPEGKSGYTF. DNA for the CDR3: TGCGCCAGCAGCCCGGAGGGGAAAAGTGGCTACACCTTC.

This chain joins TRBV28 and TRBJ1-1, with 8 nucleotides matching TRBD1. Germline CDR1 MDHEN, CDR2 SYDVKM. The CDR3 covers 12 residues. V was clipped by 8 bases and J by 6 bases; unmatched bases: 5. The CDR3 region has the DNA TGTGCCAGCTCCCAGGGGGCCTCTGAAGCTTTCTTT. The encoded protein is CASSQGASEAFF.

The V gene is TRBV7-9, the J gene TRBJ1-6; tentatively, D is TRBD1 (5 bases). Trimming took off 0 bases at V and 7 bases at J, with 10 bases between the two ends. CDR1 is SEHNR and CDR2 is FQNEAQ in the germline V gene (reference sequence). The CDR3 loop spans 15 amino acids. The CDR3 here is CASSLAGHWNSPLHF. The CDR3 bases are TGTGCCAGCAGCTTAGCAGGACACTGGAATTCACCCCTCCACTTT.

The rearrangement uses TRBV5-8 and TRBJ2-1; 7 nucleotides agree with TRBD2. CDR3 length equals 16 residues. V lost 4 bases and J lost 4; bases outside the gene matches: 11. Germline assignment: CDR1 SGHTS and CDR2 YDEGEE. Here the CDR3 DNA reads TGTGCCAGCAGCCCCGATGGCGGGGGAGCGTACAATGAGCAGTTCTTC. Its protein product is CASSPDGGGAYNEQFF.

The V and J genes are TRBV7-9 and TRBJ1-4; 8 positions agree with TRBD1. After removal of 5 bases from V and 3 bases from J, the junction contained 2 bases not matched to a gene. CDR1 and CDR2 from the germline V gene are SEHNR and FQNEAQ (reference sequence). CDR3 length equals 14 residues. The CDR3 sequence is CASSRTGSNEKLFF. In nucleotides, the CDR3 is TGTGCCAGCAGCAGGACAGGGTCTAATGAAAAACTGTTTTTT.

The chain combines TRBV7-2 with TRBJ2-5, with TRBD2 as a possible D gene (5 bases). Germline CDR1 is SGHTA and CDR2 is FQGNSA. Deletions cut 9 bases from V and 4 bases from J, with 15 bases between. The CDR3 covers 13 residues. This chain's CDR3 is CASTLGKAETQYF. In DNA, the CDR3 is TGTGCCAGTACCCTCGGGAAGGCAGAGACCCAGTACTTC. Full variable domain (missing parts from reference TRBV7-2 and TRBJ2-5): GAGVSQSPSNKVTEKGKDVELRCDPISGHTALYWYRQSLGQGLEFLIYFQGNSAPDKSGLPSDRFSAERTGGSVSTLTIQRTQQEDSAVYLCASTLGKAETQYFGPGTRLLVL.

The CDR3 spells CASSPTPGTGDTQYF. Written as DNA, the CDR3 is TGTGCCAGCAGCCCAACCCCAGGCACTGGGGATACGCAGTATTTT. The chain recombines TRBV7-3 with TRBJ2-3, with D hard to call. Germline V gene data show CDR1 as SGHTA and CDR2 as FQGTGA. This CDR3 has 15 amino acids. With 5 bases removed from V and 6 bases from J, the gap between germline ends came to 18 bases.

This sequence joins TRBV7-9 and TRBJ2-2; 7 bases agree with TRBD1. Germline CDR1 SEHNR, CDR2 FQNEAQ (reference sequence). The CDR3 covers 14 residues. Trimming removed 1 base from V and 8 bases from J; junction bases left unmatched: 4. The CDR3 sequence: CASSLEQGTGELFF. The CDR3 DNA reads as TGTGCCAGCAGCTTAGAACAGGGGACGGGGGAGCTGTTTTTT.

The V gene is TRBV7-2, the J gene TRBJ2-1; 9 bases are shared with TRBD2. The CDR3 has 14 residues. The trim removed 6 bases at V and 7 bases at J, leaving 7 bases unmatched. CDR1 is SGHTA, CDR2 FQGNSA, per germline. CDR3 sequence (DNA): TGTGCCAGCAGAGCGGGGGGCTCCACTAATGAGCAGTTCTTC. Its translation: CASRAGGSTNEQFF.